Listed below are T cell receptor beta chains from one sample, sequenced in a study of Tregs in tolerant kidney transplant recipients. This table comes from immunoSEQ multiplex PCR, and its TCRdb copy is limited to in-frame clones, with some not included. The sample contains about 66,000 clones, roughly 89% of which appear only once. Sequencing used CD8+ T cells from blood, obtained before the transplant. These receptors were collected from a human donor who received a combined kidney and bone marrow transplant. CDR3s include the opening cysteine and the closing phenylalanine or tryptophan. D genes are given only for firm matches. Clone size is shown for a subset of rows, as once, few, many or a class of expanded clone.

TRBV14	NA	TRBJ2-1	NA	TGTGCCAGCAGCCTTAGAGTCTCTTTTTACAATGAGCAGTTCTTC	CASSLRVSFYNEQFF
TRBV7-9	TRBD2	TRBJ2-1	NA	TGTGCCAGCAGCTCCAATATCCTAGCGGGGGGGCTACTTGAGCAGTTCTTC	CASSSNILAGGLLEQFF
TRBV4-3	TRBD2	TRBJ2-7	NA	TGCGCCAGCAGCCAAGATCGGGGGGTCTCGGACGAGCAGTACTTC	CASSQDRGVSDEQYF
TRBV11-3	NA	TRBJ2-4	few	TGTGCCAGCAGCTTACCCCAAGCCAAAAACATTCAGTACTTC	CASSLPQAKNIQYF
TRBV5-4	NA	TRBJ2-7	NA	TGTGCCAGCAGCTGGGGACTGGGATCCTACGAGCAGTACTTC	CASSWGLGSYEQYF
TRBV5-6	NA	TRBJ2-7	NA	TGTGCCAGCAGCTTGTCCTTGGAGCAGTACTTC	CASSLSLEQYF
TRBV14	NA	TRBJ2-2	NA	TGTGCCAGCAGCCAAGATCATCGACAGGCAGGGACGATCACCGGGGAGCTGTTTTTT	CASSQDHRQAGTITGELFF
TRBV5-1	NA	TRBJ2-3	NA	TGCGCCAGCAGCCATCCGGGATCCTATAGCGGAGCTAGCACAGATACGCAGTATTTT	CASSHPGSYSGASTDTQYF
TRBV7-9	TRBD1	TRBJ2-7	NA	TGTGCCAGCAGCTACCCGGACAGGGGAGTCTACGAGCAGTACTTC	CASSYPDRGVYEQYF
TRBV30	NA	TRBJ1-1	NA	TGTGCCTACCTAGATCAGAGGACTGAAGCTTTCTTT	CAYLDQRTEAFF
TRBV5-6	NA	TRBJ2-7	NA	TGTGCCAGCAGCATAACCTACGAGCAGTACTTC	CASSITYEQYF
TRBV10-2	NA	TRBJ2-1	NA	TGCGCCAGCAAATCCGGGGATTATGGAATAGGGAATATACGGGATGAGCAGTTCTTC	CASKSGDYGIGNIRDEQFF
TRBV5-1	NA	TRBJ2-3	NA	TGCGCCAGCAGCTTGGCCAGAGGGTCAGATACGCAGTATTTT	CASSLARGSDTQYF
TRBV6-5	TRBD1	TRBJ1-4	NA	TGTGCCAGCAGTTACTCCAACCGACAGGGATTGGAAAAACTGTTTTTT	CASSYSNRQGLEKLFF
TRBV6-1	TRBD2	TRBJ2-3	NA	TGTGCCAGCAGTGAACTGTTGACTAGCGGGGTTGATACGCAGTATTTT	CASSELLTSGVDTQYF
TRBV6-6	NA	TRBJ1-3	NA	TGTGCCAGCAGCCTCTCCCCCTTTTCGGGAAACACCATATATTTT	CASSLSPFSGNTIYF
TRBV19	TRBD1	TRBJ1-2	NA	TGTGCCAGTAGTATGTTTGGACAGGGGGCTTATGGCTACACCTTC	CASSMFGQGAYGYTF
TRBV28	NA	TRBJ1-1	NA	TGTGCCACCCTCCAGGGGTGGGACACTGAAGCTTTCTTT	CATLQGWDTEAFF
TRBV4-3	NA	TRBJ2-5	NA	TGCGCCAGCAGCCCCTTCCAGGACTCTCAAGAGACCCAGTACTTC	CASSPFQDSQETQYF
TRBV28	NA	TRBJ1-6	NA	TGTGCCAGCACCCCTGGAGGGCCCCTCCACTTT	CASTPGGPLHF
TRBV13	NA	TRBJ2-7	NA	TGTGCCAGCAGCGTGGGGCGGGACTCCTACGAGCAGTACTTC	CASSVGRDSYEQYF
TRBV28	TRBD1	TRBJ1-1	NA	TGTGCCAGCAGTCTACTATCTACAGGGGGCCGTGAAGCTTTCTTT	CASSLLSTGGREAFF
TRBV9	TRBD1	TRBJ1-2	NA	TGTGCCAGCAGCGAGACAGGGGATAAGGGCTACACCTTC	CASSETGDKGYTF
TRBV28	NA	TRBJ2-5	NA	TGTGCCAGCAGTTTGATAGAAGAGACCCAGTACTTC	CASSLIEETQYF
TRBV13	NA	TRBJ1-1	NA	TGTGCCAGCAGCACCTCGGACAGAATCAACACTGAAGCTTTCTTT	CASSTSDRINTEAFF
TRBV5-8	NA	TRBJ1-1	NA	TGTGCCAGCAGCTTGGTTCGGACTGAAGCTTTCTTT	CASSLVRTEAFF
TRBV19	NA	TRBJ2-1	NA	TGTGCCAGTAGGCCCGGACAGAGCTCCTACAATGAGCAGTTCTTC	CASRPGQSSYNEQFF
TRBV4-1	NA	TRBJ1-2	NA	TGCGCCAGCAGCCTCTCACGCGACTACTATGGCTACACCTTC	CASSLSRDYYGYTF
TRBV28	TRBD1	TRBJ1-2	NA	TGTGCCAGCAGTATCGACAGGGATGGCTACACCTTC	CASSIDRDGYTF
TRBV27	NA	TRBJ2-5	NA	TGTGCCAGCAGTTTCATACAGCACCAAGAGACCCAGTACTTC	CASSFIQHQETQYF
TRBV13	NA	TRBJ2-5	NA	TGTGCCAGCAGCTTATTAACAGAAGAGACCCAGTACTTC	CASSLLTEETQYF
TRBV11-2	NA	TRBJ2-4	NA	TGTGCCAGCAGCTTACCCACTAGCCCCGGAGTCAAAAACATTCAGTACTTC	CASSLPTSPGVKNIQYF
TRBV13	NA	TRBJ2-3	NA	TGTGCCAGCAGCTTAGGATTGGTAGGGGCGGGCACAGATACGCAGTATTTT	CASSLGLVGAGTDTQYF
TRBV4-2	TRBD1	TRBJ1-4	NA	TGTGCCAGCAGAACCGGGACAGGGCGGGAAAAACTGTTTTTT	CASRTGTGREKLFF
TRBV5-6	TRBD2	TRBJ2-5	NA	TGTGCCAGCAGCCTTGGGACTAGCGGGTACCAAGAGACCCAGTACTTC	CASSLGTSGYQETQYF
TRBV6-1	NA	TRBJ2-2	NA	TGTGCCCGTTGGGGGGGGCTGTCAGGGACCGGGGAGCTGTTTTTT	CARWGGLSGTGELFF
TRBV9	NA	TRBJ2-7	NA	TGTGCCAGCAGCGTAGGCTATCATTCCTACGAGCAGTACTTC	CASSVGYHSYEQYF
TRBV30	NA	TRBJ2-3	NA	TGTGCCTGGAGTGGGACTGGCGCTAGCACAGATACGCAGTATTTT	CAWSGTGASTDTQYF
TRBV11-2	NA	TRBJ1-6	NA	TGTGCCAGCAGCTTAGTGTCAGATAATTCACCCCTCCACTTT	CASSLVSDNSPLHF
TRBV28	NA	TRBJ1-3	NA	TGTGCCAGCGTAAATCCAGGGGTCGGAAACACCATATATTTT	CASVNPGVGNTIYF
TRBV19	NA	TRBJ1-5	NA	TGTGCCTCCGCGGGGTTTCAGCAGCCCCAGCATTTT	CASAGFQQPQHF
TRBV20-1	NA	TRBJ1-2	NA	TGCAGTGTTCCGAATAGCGTTGGCTACACCTTC	CSVPNSVGYTF
TRBV5-5	NA	TRBJ2-7	NA	TGTGCCAGCAGCTTTGTCTCTTCCTACGAGCAGTACTTC	CASSFVSSYEQYF
TRBV28	NA	TRBJ1-1	NA	TGTGCCAGCAGCCCTCAGGGATTCACTGAAGCTTTCTTT	CASSPQGFTEAFF
TRBV5-1	TRBD2	TRBJ2-5	NA	TGCGCCAGCAGCTTGGTCTACTTAGGCGGGAGATACGAGACCCAGTACTTC	CASSLVYLGGRYETQYF
TRBV27	TRBD1	TRBJ2-7	once	TGTGCCAGCACTACCTGGGGGACAGGGATCCACGAGCAGTACTTC	CASTTWGTGIHEQYF
TRBV2	TRBD1	TRBJ2-7	NA	TGTGCCAGCAGTGCTCCCGGGACAGACTCCTACGAGCAGTACTTC	CASSAPGTDSYEQYF
TRBV21-1	NA	TRBJ1-1	NA	TGTGCCAGCACCAAGGGACAGGGGATGAACACTGAAGCTTTCTTT	CASTKGQGMNTEAFF